The 15 T cell receptor beta chains listed next were all sequenced from one sample in a study of glioma-infiltrating T cells. Using RNA template, CDR3s of TCR alpha and beta were amplified with iRepertoire arm-PCR. TCRdb re-analysed the multiplex PCR reads in MiXCR, keeping a single row per CDR3 protein. Of around 190,000 distinct CDR3 sequences detected, over 30% appear once; the ten largest clones hold roughly 21%. The sequencing sample was made of glioma tissue, nonneoplastic brain tissue, or PBMCs (not recorded which). Receptors originate from a human donor with low-grade glioma or glioblastoma, undergoing nonglioma brain surgery, or in good health (not recorded which).

V usage is TRBV14 and J usage is TRBJ2-3; 10 nucleotides match TRBD2. The CDR3 loop spans 15 amino acids. With V trimmed by 9 bases and J by 11 bases, 17 bases remained unmatched. The germline V gene encodes CDR1 SGHDN and CDR2 FVKESK. In nucleotides, the CDR3 is TGTGCCAGTAGTTTTACTAGCGGGACGGGGCATATGCAGTATTTT. Its protein is CASSFTSGTGHMQYF.

The genes are TRBV20-1 and TRBJ2-3, with D possibly matching TRBD1 (6 bases). This CDR3 comprises 11 residues. Germline lookup yields CDR1 DFQATT and CDR2 SNEGSKA (reference sequence). Trimming removed 5 bases at V and 4 bases at J, with 7 bases between. The CDR3 coding sequence is TGCAGTGCTGGGGGCTCAGATACGCAGTATTTT. As protein: CSAGGSDTQYF.

The table lists this clonotype with many counts. V gene TRBV20-1 combines with J gene TRBJ2-1; TRBD1 is a possible D gene (5 bases). The V gene lost 3 bases and the J gene lost 0 bases, with 9 bases spanning the gap. Germline values: CDR1 DFQATT, CDR2 SNEGSKA (reference sequence). The CDR3 is 14 residues long. Written as DNA, the CDR3 is TGCAGTGCTAGTAGGGGCAGCTCCTACAATGAGCAGTTCTTC. This sequence encodes CSASRGSSYNEQFF.

This clonotype was picked up one time. This rearrangement joins TRBV4-2 to TRBJ2-5; D uncertain. CDR3 size: 15 residues. The germline V gene has CDR1 LGHNA and CDR2 YNFKEQ. V shed 0 bases and J shed 1 base, with 9 bases lying between them. In nucleotides, the CDR3 is TGTGCCAGCAGCCAAGAAGGGCCGATCCAAGAGACCCAGTACTTC. The encoded protein is CASSQEGPIQETQYF.

V is TRBV9 and J is TRBJ1-2; D is possibly TRBD1 (5 bases). This CDR3 region has 16 residues. The germline V and J ends were trimmed by 0 bases and 2 bases, with 14 bases remaining between them. The germline V gene has CDR1 SGDLS and CDR2 YYNGEE. The CDR3 reads CASSVGGGTFNYGYTF. CDR3 DNA sequence: TGTGCCAGCAGCGTAGGAGGAGGGACCTTCAACTATGGCTACACCTTC.

The V gene is TRBV5-1, the J gene TRBJ2-1, with TRBD2 matching over 8 bases. V was clipped by 0 bases and J by 11 bases; unmatched bases: 4. The germline gives CDR1 SGHRS, CDR2 YFSETQ. The CDR3 runs to 13 residues. CDR3 in amino acids: CASSLEREGKQFF. CDR3 nucleotides: TGCGCCAGCAGCTTGGAACGGGAGGGAAAGCAGTTCTTC.

CDR3 loop: CASSDVMGGYEQYF. The DNA for the CDR3 is TGTGCCAGTAGTGATGTGATGGGGGGCTACGAGCAGTACTTC. This chain links TRBV19 with TRBJ2-1; the D gene is possibly TRBD2 (6 bases). The J call may be incorrect, as the DNA end agrees better with TRBJ2-7. Germline V gives CDR1 LNHDA, CDR2 SQIVND (reference sequence). The CDR3 spans 14 residues.

The rearrangement links TRBV19 to TRBJ2-5; TRBD2 agrees at 7 bases. Germline V gene lookup returns CDR1 LNHDA and CDR2 SQIVND (reference sequence). Trimming at V came to 6 bases and at J to 4 bases, leaving 14 bases not matched to a gene. The CDR3 contains 16 residues. The CDR3 spells CASSKIQGGPRETQYF. In nucleotides, the CDR3 is TGTGCCAGTAGCAAGATCCAGGGAGGGCCCCGAGAGACCCAGTACTTC.

This sequence joins TRBV4-1 and TRBJ2-2, with TRBD1 identical over 8 bases. Trimming at V came to 0 bases and at J to 7 bases, leaving 4 bases not matched to a gene. Germline V gene lookup returns CDR1 MGHRA and CDR2 YSYEKL. The CDR3 has 15 residues. The CDR3 sequence: CASSQDGDRRGELFF. CDR3 DNA: TGCGCCAGCAGCCAAGATGGGGACAGGCGCGGGGAGCTGTTTTTT.

The sample holds a few counts of this clonotype. The rearrangement joins TRBV5-8 to TRBJ2-1; D possibly corresponds to TRBD1 (7 bases). Trimming pared 0 bases from V and 9 bases from J, leaving 13 bases between. The CDR3 runs to 14 residues. CDR1 is SGHTS, CDR2 YDEGEE, per germline. Written as DNA, the CDR3 is TGTGCCAGCAGCTTGGCCCAGGGGGGAGGTGAGCAGTTCTTC. Protein: CASSLAQGGGEQFF.

This clonotype was observed many times. This sequence joins TRBV7-2 and TRBJ1-3; D remains unclear. In germline, CDR1 is SGHTA, CDR2 FQGNSA. The CDR3 runs 15 residues. Trimming removed 5 bases at V and 2 bases at J, with 13 bases between. For the CDR3, the DNA is TGTGCCAGCAGCCCGTTACGGGGAGCTGGAAACACCATATATTTT. Translated, it gives CASSPLRGAGNTIYF.

With regard to this clonotype: Its ends do not fully match the called genes, so a read error is possible. V is TRBV29-1 and J is TRBJ1-2; D is uncertain. The CDR3 runs to 12 residues. The germline CDR1 and CDR2 sequences are SQVTM and ANQGSEA. CDR3 sequence: CSVEDRRYGHTF. CDR3 in DNA: TGCAGCGTTGAAGATCGTCGGTATGGCCACACCTTC.

This clonotype was observed at least ten times. V usage is TRBV29-1 and J usage is TRBJ1-1; D unresolved. The CDR3 has 13 residues. V gave up 4 bases and J gave up 3 bases, with 12 bases separating them. From germline, CDR1 is SQVTM and CDR2 ANQGSEA. This chain's CDR3 is CSVAGILDTEAFF. CDR3 bases: TGCAGCGTTGCAGGCATACTTGACACTGAAGCTTTCTTT.

This clonotype was observed a single time. At one end, the junction sequence differs from germline, possibly due to a read error. The chain couples TRBV7-2 to TRBJ2-7; D is uncertain. Germline CDR1 is SGHTA and CDR2 is FQGNSA. The CDR3 extends over 16 amino acids. As DNA, the CDR3 is TGTGCCAGCAGCCCCCGTAGTGGCGCGCTCTCCTACGAGCAGTCCTTC. Translating gives CASSPRSGALSYEQSF.

There are many counts of this clonotype. The rearrangement links TRBV4-1 to TRBJ2-7; possible D gene TRBD2, 7 bases. CDR3 length: 15 amino acids. Per germline, CDR1 MGHRA and CDR2 YSYEKL. Trimming took off 4 bases at V and 4 bases at J, with 17 bases between the two ends. CDR3 loop: CASSLDPGGPYEQYF. The CDR3 DNA reads TGCGCCAGCAGCCTCGACCCCGGGGGGCCTTACGAGCAGTACTTC.